The next 23 T cell receptor beta chains were all read from a single sample in a study of T cells in Graves' hyperthyroidism and ophthalmopathy. From RNA transcripts, TCR beta CDR3 regions were amplified. First-round RT-PCR with HTBI primers amplified the TCR CDR3 region. TCRdb called the multiplex PCR reads again in MiXCR, with one record for every CDR3 protein. The table lists about 400,000 distinct CDR3 sequences, roughly 14% of them singletons. The sequenced material came from blood. The receptors were sampled from a young woman with Graves' hyperthyroidism.

This clonotype was recorded at least ten times. The chain employs TRBV13 and TRBJ2-2; no definite D call. The CDR3 runs 13 residues. The V gene lost 1 base and the J gene lost 6 bases, with 6 bases spanning the gap. Germline V gene data show CDR1 as PRHDT and CDR2 as FYEKMQ (reference sequence). CDR3 region: CASSLDDAGELFF. The CDR3 DNA reads as TGTGCCAGCAGCTTAGATGACGCCGGGGAGCTGTTTTTT.

This clonotype was seen repeatedly, ten times or more. This rearrangement joins TRBV7-6 to TRBJ2-5; D unclear. Trimming cost V 5 bases and J 4 bases, with 8 bases left between them. The CDR3 is 12 residues long. Per the germline V gene, CDR1 is SGHVS and CDR2 is FNYEAQ. As DNA, the CDR3 is TGTGCCAGCAGCCCAACCCCAGAGACCCAGTACTTC. Its protein is CASSPTPETQYF.

This clonotype was counted at least ten times. The rearrangement uses TRBV3-1 and TRBJ2-4, with TRBD2 matching over 9 bases. The V gene end was trimmed by 2 bases and the J gene end by 4 bases; junction bases not matched to a gene: 9. Germline V lookup: CDR1 LGHDT, CDR2 YNNKEL (reference sequence). The CDR3 has 17 residues. CDR3 in amino acids: CASSQTRPGLAKNIQYF. The CDR3 region has the DNA TGTGCCAGCAGCCAAACTAGACCGGGACTAGCAAAAAACATTCAGTACTTC.

This clonotype has a count of ten or more. The V and J genes are TRBV3-1 and TRBJ1-6; unclear D gene. CDR3 length: 13 amino acids. V was pared by 6 bases and J by 9 bases, with 12 bases between. CDR1 is LGHDT, CDR2 YNNKEL, per germline (reference sequence). CDR3 region: CASSLRTGSPLHF. The CDR3 DNA reads as TGTGCCAGCAGTCTTCGGACGGGTTCACCCCTCCACTTT.

This clonotype was observed at least ten times. V usage is TRBV3-1 and J usage is TRBJ1-5; D gene ambiguous. The CDR3 consists of 14 residues. Germline values: CDR1 LGHDT, CDR2 YNNKEL (reference sequence). Trimming took off 4 bases at V and 6 bases at J, with 13 bases between the two ends. The CDR3 sequence is CASSPRSAFQPQHF. DNA of the CDR3: TGTGCCAGCAGCCCCCGAAGCGCATTTCAGCCCCAGCATTTT.

This clonotype was observed a few times. The genes are TRBV19 and TRBJ2-7; D unclear. Germline-derived CDR1 and CDR2 are LNHDA and SQIVND (reference sequence). V was cut by 6 bases and J by 0 bases, with 12 bases left in between. This CDR3 is built from 14 residues. As DNA, the CDR3 is TGTGCCAGTAGAGCGAGCAGTAGCTCCTACGAGCAGTACTTC. It translates to CASRASSSSYEQYF.

This clonotype has at least ten counts. The chain uses TRBV18 and TRBJ2-1; 8 bases line up with TRBD1. V shed 6 bases and J 9 bases; nucleotides not matched to a gene: 7. The CDR3 is 13 amino acids. CDR1 and CDR2 (germline): KGHSH, LQKENI. Written as DNA, the CDR3 is TGTGCCAGCTCCCTTAGGACAGGGACTGAGCAGTTCTTC. It specifies CASSLRTGTEQFF.

The table lists this clonotype with many counts. The rearrangement links TRBV5-5 to TRBJ2-2, with D tentatively TRBD1 (8 bases). The CDR3 is made up of 16 amino acids. Trimming took off 3 bases at V and 2 bases at J, with 14 bases between the two ends. The germline CDR1 and CDR2 sequences are SGHKS and YYEKEE (reference sequence). CDR3 sequence: CASSSGGQGNTGELFF. The CDR3, as DNA: TGTGCCAGCAGCTCGGGAGGACAGGGCAACACCGGGGAGCTGTTTTTT.

The sample holds many counts of this clonotype. The J gene is TRBJ2-7, the V gene TRBV27, with D maybe TRBD2 (7 bases). Trimming removed 5 bases at V and 3 bases at J, with 11 bases between. Germline-derived CDR1 and CDR2 are MNHEY and SMNVEV (reference sequence). This CDR3 has 13 residues. The CDR3 reads CASSRGAFYEQYF. The CDR3 bases are TGTGCCAGCAGTCGGGGGGCTTTCTACGAGCAGTACTTC.

There are a few counts of this clonotype. The chain is built from TRBV5-1 and TRBJ2-4; 7 bases align to TRBD1. This CDR3 is built from 16 residues. V shed 3 bases, J shed 5 bases, and the junction held 11 bases outside the gene matches. Looked up from germline, CDR1 is SGHRS and CDR2 is YFSETQ. CDR3 region: CASSYFSGQAQNIQYF. CDR3 DNA sequence: TGCGCCAGCAGCTATTTTTCCGGACAGGCCCAAAACATTCAGTACTTC.

This clonotype appeared once. This chain links TRBV3-1 with TRBJ2-5, with 8 bases identical to TRBD2. Looked up from germline, CDR1 is LGHDT and CDR2 is YNNKEL (reference sequence). V was pared by 4 bases and J by 2 bases, with 12 bases of the junction left unmatched. The CDR3 runs 17 residues. DNA for the CDR3: TGTGCCAGCAGCCGATTTTCTGCGGGGGGCCTACAAGAGACCCAGTACTTC. Its protein is CASSRFSAGGLQETQYF.

This clonotype was counted a single time. The rearrangement uses TRBV5-5 and TRBJ1-2; D uncertain. V lost 0 bases to trimming and J lost 4 bases, with 7 bases between them. This CDR3 region has 13 residues. The germline V gene encodes CDR1 SGHKS and CDR2 YYEKEE (reference sequence). The chain's CDR3 is CASSLDVPYGYTF. Here the CDR3 DNA reads TGTGCCAGCAGCTTGGATGTACCCTATGGCTACACCTTC.

Ten or more counts support this clonotype. The chain recombines TRBV12-3 or TRBV12-4 with TRBJ1-2; D remains unclear. This CDR3 spans 13 amino acids. V shed 6 bases and J shed 3 bases, with 11 bases lying between them. The CDR3 DNA follows: TGTGCCAGCAGCCCACAAGGGCACTATGGCTACACCTTC. Its translation is CASSPQGHYGYTF.

V usage is TRBV5-6 and J usage is TRBJ2-5; D unclear. This CDR3 region has 14 residues. Germline assignment: CDR1 SGHDT and CDR2 YYEEEE. V lost 0 bases, J lost 0 bases, and 6 bases lay in between. The CDR3 coding sequence is TGTGCCAGCAGCTTGGTCGGTCACCAAGAGACCCAGTACTTC. This codes for CASSLVGHQETQYF.

In regard to this clonotype: One base away lies a much larger clone, so this may be a sequencing read error. The chain is built from TRBV6-1 and TRBJ2-1, with 8 bases that match TRBD1. The CDR3 sequence is 15 residues long. The V gene's germline CDR1 is MNHNS and CDR2 SASEGT. The CDR3 DNA follows: TGTGTCAGCAGGAGGGGGACAGGCGCACACAATGAGCAGTTCTTC. Translating it yields CVSRRGTGAHNEQFF.

This clonotype was picked up many times. The gene calls are TRBV10-3 and TRBJ1-2; D is perhaps TRBD1 (6 bases). The V end was cut by 0 bases, the J end by 0 bases, with 17 bases between. This CDR3 has 18 residues. Germline V gives CDR1 ENHRY, CDR2 SYGVKD. The CDR3 loop reads CAISESEGRTASNYGYTF. The CDR3 region has the DNA TGTGCCATCAGTGAGTCTGAAGGACGGACAGCCTCTAACTATGGCTACACCTTC.

This clonotype was observed at least ten times. The V and J genes are TRBV10-3 and TRBJ2-7, with unresolved D. CDR3 size: 15 residues. Germline lookup yields CDR1 ENHRY and CDR2 SYGVKD. V was trimmed by 4 bases and J by 0 bases, leaving 13 bases between them. The CDR3 sequence: CAISAPGGSSYEQYF. The DNA of the CDR3 is TGTGCCATCAGTGCCCCGGGCGGAAGCTCCTACGAGCAGTACTTC.

There are many counts of this clonotype. The genes are TRBV18 and TRBJ2-5; TRBD2 is a possible D gene (6 bases). The germline V and J ends were trimmed by 3 bases and 2 bases, with 10 bases remaining between them. The CDR3 has 14 amino acids. Germline CDR1 reads KGHSH; CDR2 reads LQKENI. The CDR3 nucleotides are TGTGCCAGCTCACCGAGAGGAGGGCAAGAGACCCAGTACTTC. Translating it yields CASSPRGGQETQYF.

The sample holds many counts of this clonotype. The genes are TRBV19 and TRBJ2-7; D remains unclear. Trimming stripped 6 bases from V and 5 bases from J, with 14 bases between. The germline gives CDR1 LNHDA, CDR2 SQIVND (reference sequence). This CDR3 comprises 13 residues. DNA for the CDR3: TGTGCCAGTAGCCCTAAGCCTGATCACGAGCAGTACTTC. The encoded protein is CASSPKPDHEQYF.

Many counts were recorded for this clonotype. The rearrangement joins TRBV6-1 to TRBJ1-4; D possibly corresponds to TRBD1 (5 bases). The V gene lost 6 bases and the J gene lost 5 bases, with 10 bases spanning the gap. Germline-derived CDR1 and CDR2 are MNHNS and SASEGT. The CDR3 runs to 13 residues. As DNA, the CDR3 is TGTGCCAGCAGACTGGGGGGGAATGAAAAACTGTTTTTT. This encodes CASRLGGNEKLFF.

In its sample, this clonotype was seen many times. The rearrangement uses TRBV13 and TRBJ2-3; D unclear. Germline assignment: CDR1 PRHDT and CDR2 FYEKMQ (reference sequence). The V end was cut by 7 bases, the J end by 5 bases, with 10 bases between. The CDR3 is 12 amino acids. CDR3 coding DNA: TGTGCCAGCAAAGAACGGAAAGATACGCAGTATTTT. This sequence encodes CASKERKDTQYF.

This clonotype was detected a few times. The chain is built from TRBV20-1 and TRBJ1-2; D gene unclear. From germline, CDR1 is DFQATT and CDR2 SNEGSKA (reference sequence). The CDR3 has 16 amino acids. The V end was cut by 5 bases, the J end by 4 bases, with 23 bases between. The CDR3 loop is CSAGRMTTIVAYGYTF. The DNA of the CDR3 is TGCAGTGCTGGACGAATGACTACTATCGTTGCCTATGGCTACACCTTC.

This clonotype was counted many times. The chain employs TRBV20-1 and TRBJ2-1, with 7 bases that match TRBD2. Germline-derived CDR1 and CDR2 are DFQATT and SNEGSKA (reference sequence). The junction had 6 bases not matched to a gene; V was cut back by 0 bases and J by 7 bases. This CDR3 spans 14 amino acids. In DNA, the CDR3 is TGCAGTGCTAGAGATCGGGGGAGGGGTAATGAGCAGTTCTTC. Translated: CSARDRGRGNEQFF.